This T cell receptor beta chain was identified in a study of T-cell reconstitution after alpha-beta-depleted transplantation in children (dated by TCRdb to about 2016). For context, the study as a whole: The study quantitatively tracked T-cell immune reconstitution after TCRalphabeta/CD19-depleted allogeneic hematopoietic cell transplantation in children using TCR repertoire profiling. Beyond this particular receptor, the publication reports: The high TCRbeta diversity at day 60 in some patients was ascribed to recipient T cells and intrathymic progenitors that had survived conditioning. Over subsequent months, a decline in hyperexpanded clone frequencies was noted, and after one year, T-cell counts and TCRbeta diversity were mostly ascribed to newly produced T cells. The apparently early recovery of alphabetaT-cell counts about two months after transplant reportedly depended on only several hundred rapidly expanded clones that came from non-depleted graft cells.

Receptor libraries were prepared by PCR. The sequencer listed for this sample is Illumina HiSeq 2500. To normalize quantification of the TCRbeta repertoire, the TCR libraries were built with molecular barcoding that relied on unique molecular identifiers. Using fastp at Q25 and MiXCR, TCRdb reprocessed the public reads and kept productive beta chains. Identical CDR3 proteins give one entry, which carries the most common genes and DNA. In this sample the table shows around 440,000 distinct CDR3 sequences, 15% to 20% of which occur a single time. The top ten clones comprise 25% to 30% of the sample. This specimen's treatment or condition label, interpreted: allogeneic hematopoietic cell transplantation with graft depleted of TCRalphabeta T cells and CD19 B cells. The children who served as transplant recipients had been given grafts of TCRalphabeta/CD19-depleted allogeneic hematopoietic cells. The CDR3 spans 16 residues, from the cysteine through the phenylalanine. Kept here is only the CDR3 DNA, which spans 48 bases and is read in frame from base 1. Relative to germline, V is missing 0 bases and J is missing 4 bases, with 6 bases of the junction outside any gene match. CDR1 SEHNR and CDR2 FQNEAQ were looked up in the germline V gene (reference sequence).

On this clonotype: Its antigen target is currently unknown. The sample holds no much larger clone one base away, and base qualities are not on file.

The source was PBMCs, mostly from graft donor cells, collected 360 days after TCRalphabeta/CD19-depleted stem cell transplant. This sequence originates from a boy under two years old who had a stem cell transplant for Wiskott-Aldrich syndrome, so the T cells may come from the graft donor. The sequence joins TRBV7-9 to TRBJ2-1; 7 junctional bases match TRBD1. The CDR3 protein: CASSLAEGARYNEQFF. The nucleotide sequence reads TGTGCCAGCAGCTTAGCCGAGGGGGCGCGATACAATGAGCAGTTCTTC.